This record concerns one TCR beta chain sequence. Its antigen is as yet unknown. The data were obtained in a study of Ad26.COV2.S vaccination and SARS-CoV-2 variants. Study-wide context: Administration of Ad26.COV2.S was intramuscular, either once or twice 56 days apart.

Treatment noted: around 19 received Ad26.COV2.S at low or high dose, single or two shots; roughly five received placebo; per-sample allocation not given. The study sampled participants on day 63 after the first vaccine or placebo injection. Assay used: immunoSEQ multiplex PCR; TCRdb lists only in-frame clones, some missing. The table has some 480,000 clones, 87% seen once; the top ten hold around 13%. Findings of the study overall: Considerable breadth of spike-specific CD8+ and CD4+ T cell responses has reportedly been documented following vaccination. Ad26.COV2.S recipients had broader spike-specific TCRs (P = 0.0014).

In germline, CDR1 is SGHVS, CDR2 FNYEAQ. The CDR3 is made up of 16 amino acids. Germline trimming cut 1 base from V and 1 base from J; bases unmatched to any gene: 7. The chain employs TRBV7-6 and TRBJ2-7; 7 bases are shared with TRBD2. This material consisted of peripheral blood, taken in a trial of Ad26.COV2.S vaccine versus placebo. The receptor was derived from a person aged 18-65 years who received the Ad26.COV2.S COVID-19 vaccine or a placebo. The CDR3 reads CASSLGEGLGSYEQYF. DNA for the CDR3: TGTGCCAGCAGCTTAGGGGAGGGGTTGGGGTCCTACGAGCAGTACTTC.